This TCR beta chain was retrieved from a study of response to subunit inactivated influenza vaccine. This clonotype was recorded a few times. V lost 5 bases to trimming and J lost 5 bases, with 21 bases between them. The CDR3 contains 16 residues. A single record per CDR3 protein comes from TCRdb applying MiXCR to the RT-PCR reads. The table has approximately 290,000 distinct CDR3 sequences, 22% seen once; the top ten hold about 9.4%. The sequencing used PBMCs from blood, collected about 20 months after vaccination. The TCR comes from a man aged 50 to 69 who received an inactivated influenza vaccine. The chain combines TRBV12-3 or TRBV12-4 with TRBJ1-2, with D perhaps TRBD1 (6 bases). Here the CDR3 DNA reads TGTGCCAGCAGTCCTCGGGGGCCGCCAGGGGTGTATGGCTACACCTTC. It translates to CASSPRGPPGVYGYTF.